This T cell receptor (beta chain) is drawn from a study of molecular identifiers for immune sequencing clone quantification. This CDR3 comprises 14 residues. V was clipped by 1 base and J by 0 bases, with 7 bases between them. Germline-derived CDR1 and CDR2 are MNHEY and SVGAGI. This clonotype was picked up many times. TCRdb processed the PCR reads anew with MiXCR; each CDR3 protein has one entry. This sample yields 550,000 to 750,000 distinct CDR3 sequences, of which about 20% are seen a single time; roughly 0.9% belongs to the top ten. The TCR comes from a human donor in good health. Some libraries in this study had Jurkat cell RNA spiked in. Sequenced material: naive CD8+ T cells from blood, with Jurkat cell RNA spiked in. As for subset: FACS-sorted CD8+CD4-CCR7+CD45RA+ naive T cells. The J gene is TRBJ2-7, the V gene TRBV6-5; D remains unclear. The CDR3 region has the DNA TGTGCCAGCAGTTACTTTAGGGACTCCTACGAGCAGTACTTC. It specifies CASSYFRDSYEQYF.